These 22 T cell receptor beta chains came from one sample sequenced in a study of T cells in women clearing cervical HPV infection (dated by TCRdb to between 2017 and 2018). To prepare the library, the immunoSEQ multiplex PCR assay was applied. What TCRdb holds here is the immuneACCESS table cut down to in-frame rearrangements. Part of the clones is not present; checked against another copy, under half of the missing clones reflect an unresolved V gene, and the others are unexplained. The sample table on file contains 20,000 to 25,000 clones. The top ten hold 2% to 3% of the sample. Sequences were obtained from blood buffy coat. The source is a woman between 18 and 75 years old with a cervical HPV16 infection that either progressed to CIN3+ or cleared (not recorded which).

About this clone itself: The read terminates 3 residues before the CDR3 end, so the remaining end is supplied by the germline J gene. The gene calls are TRBV6-1 and TRBJ2-7, with D perhaps TRBD1 (6 bases). From germline, CDR1 is MNHNS and CDR2 SASEGT. The CDR3 is 15 amino acids. V was shortened by 1 base and J by 0 bases, with 10 bases between the two germline ends. The CDR3 here is CASSEDTGLSYEQYF. The CDR3 DNA, read in part, is TGTGCCAGCAGTGAAGATACAGGGCTCTCCTACGAG.

To note about this clone: The read is 3 residues too short to cover the CDR3 end, so that end is filled in from the germline J gene. The gene calls are TRBV13 and TRBJ2-7; 15 bases map to TRBD2. This CDR3 is built from 17 residues. Germline CDR1 and CDR2: PRHDT and FYEKMQ (reference sequence). The junction had 8 bases not matched to a gene; V was cut back by 2 bases and J by 6 bases. CDR3 DNA (partial): TGTGCCAGCAGCTTACCCACGCGGACTAGCGGGAGGGTCGAG. It is translated as CASSLPTRTSGRVE. In full, the CDR3 is CASSLPTRTSGRVEQYF.

Comment on this clone: This same CDR3 is encoded by further DNA sequences in the sample. The part of the CDR3 DNA that was read is TGTGCCAGCAGTAGGGGACAGGCCCTGGGC. Residues: CASSRGQALG. The full CDR3 is CASSRGQALGYTF. The chain carries TRBV2 and TRBJ1-2; 8 nucleotides align to TRBD1. The CDR3 is cut off 3 residues early in the read; its end comes from the germline J gene. The length of the CDR3 is 13 residues. The germline V gene encodes CDR1 SNHLY and CDR2 FYNNEI.

With respect to this clone: Read data end 3 residues before the CDR3 end; the end is taken from the germline J gene. The chain is built from TRBV6-1 and TRBJ2-1; 11 bases fit TRBD2. Germline assignment: CDR1 MNHNS and CDR2 SASEGT. The CDR3 has 16 amino acids. The ends lost 3 bases at V and 8 bases at J; junction bases unmatched: 9. CDR3 protein: CASSDVISGGAYEQFF. The part of the CDR3 DNA that was read is TGTGCCAGCAGTGATGTTATTAGCGGGGGGGCGTATGAG.

Comment on this clone: The read terminates 3 residues ahead of where the CDR3 ends, so the germline J gene completes it. This chain joins TRBV29-1 and TRBJ1-2; 7 positions agree with TRBD1. The CDR3 totals 12 residues. From germline, CDR1 is SQVTM and CDR2 ANQGSEA. The covered CDR3 bases are TGCAGCGTTGATCTGCAGGGGGAGACC. Protein sequence: CSVDLQGET. The CDR3, in full, reads CSVDLQGETYTF.

Worth noting for this clone: The CDR3 end is not reached by the read, which stops 3 residues before it; the germline J gene fills it in. The V gene is TRBV28, the J gene TRBJ2-1, with 11 bases identical to TRBD2. The CDR3 has 16 amino acids. The J segment lost 4 bases and the V segment lost 3 bases, leaving 5 bases of the junction unmatched. Germline CDR1 reads MDHEN; CDR2 reads SYDVKM. Incomplete CDR3 DNA: TGTGCCAGCAGTTTTTCTAGCGGGAGGTCATACAATGAG. Translated, it gives CASSFSSGRSYNE. The full CDR3 protein reads CASSFSSGRSYNEQFF.

Comment on this clone: The read ends 3 residues before the CDR3 terminus; that terminus is restored from the germline J gene. The rearrangement links TRBV5-1 to TRBJ1-1; no clear D. Germline CDR1 reads SGHRS; CDR2 reads YFSETQ. The CDR3 contains 11 residues. The CDR3 sequence is CASSFEPGAFF. CDR3 DNA (partial): TGCGCCAGCAGCTTCGAACCGGGG.

With regard to this clone: The read finishes 3 residues shy of the CDR3 end, and the germline J gene is used to complete it. The chain has TRBV19 and TRBJ1-1; 8 bases match TRBD1. Germline V lookup: CDR1 LNHDA, CDR2 SQIVND (reference sequence). V dropped 6 bases and J dropped 1; count of bases not matched to a gene: 4. The CDR3 sequence is 14 residues long. Here the CDR3 reads CASRPDRGNTEAFF. The part of the CDR3 DNA that was read is TGTGCCAGTAGGCCAGACAGGGGGAACACTGAA.

About this clone itself: The read terminates 3 residues before the CDR3 end, so the remaining end is supplied by the germline J gene. This chain links TRBV30 with TRBJ1-2; weak D call: TRBD1 (5 bases). From germline, CDR1 is GTSNPN and CDR2 SVGIG (reference sequence). V gave up 0 bases and J gave up 4 bases, with 15 bases separating them. The CDR3 spans 15 residues. Incomplete CDR3 DNA: TGTGCCTGGAGTGTACACGAGGGGATAATCTATGGC. This translates into CAWSVHEGIIYG. The full CDR3 sequence reads CAWSVHEGIIYGYTF.

Remarks on this clone: The read halts 3 residues ahead of the CDR3 end, with the missing end drawn from the germline J gene. J is TRBJ1-2 and V is TRBV6-2 or TRBV6-3, with TRBD1 identical over 8 bases. The CDR3 sequence is 13 residues long. Per germline, CDR1 MNHEY and CDR2 SVGEGT. V lost 7 bases, J lost 6 bases, and 7 bases stayed unmatched. The sequenced part of the CDR3 DNA is TGTGCCAGCAAACGGAGGACAGGGAATGGC. Protein sequence: CASKRRTGNG. The entire CDR3 protein reads CASKRRTGNGYTF.

Notes on this clone: The sequenced fragment ends 3 residues before the CDR3 boundary, so the rest is inferred from the germline J gene. This rearrangement joins TRBV30 to TRBJ1-1; D is ambiguous. The germline V gene encodes CDR1 GTSNPN and CDR2 SVGIG (reference sequence). This CDR3 contains 14 residues. V lost 0 bases, J lost 1 base, and 9 bases lay in between. The CDR3 sequence is CAWSVGWQNTEAFF. CDR3 bases read: TGTGCCTGGAGTGTAGGTTGGCAGAACACTGAA.

Worth noting for this clone: The CDR3 extends 3 residues past the end of the read, so its final part is completed from the germline J gene. The genes are TRBV2 and TRBJ1-4; 9 nucleotides align to TRBD1. Unmatched junction bases numbered 8, after V lost 8 bases and J lost 10 bases. Looked up from germline, CDR1 is SNHLY and CDR2 is FYNNEI. The CDR3 covers 13 residues. The part of the CDR3 DNA that was read is TGTGCCAGCCGTGGGACAGGGAAAGGAAAA. This sequence encodes CASRGTGKGK. The entire CDR3 protein is CASRGTGKGKLFF.

For this clone: The sequenced fragment ends 3 residues before the CDR3 boundary, so the rest is inferred from the germline J gene. V usage is TRBV7-6 and J usage is TRBJ2-1; maybe TRBD1 (5 bases). This CDR3 is built from 12 residues. The germline V and J ends were trimmed by 2 bases and 7 bases, with 6 bases remaining between them. The germline V gene has CDR1 SGHVS and CDR2 FNYEAQ. The CDR3 region is CASSLSGNEQFF. The CDR3 DNA, read in part, is TGTGCCAGCAGCTTATCAGGGAATGAG. The full variable domain, with the rest looked up from reference TRBV7-6 and TRBJ2-1, is GAGVSQSPRYKVTKRGQDVALRCDPISGHVSLYWYRQALGQGPEFLTYFNYEAQQDKSGLPNDRFSAERPEGSISTLTIQRTEQRDSAMYRCASSLSGNEQFFGPGTRLTVL.

The part of the CDR3 DNA that was read is TGTGCCAGCAGCTCACACAGGGACCGATACGAG. It yields the protein CASSSHRDRYE. The complete CDR3 reads CASSSHRDRYEQYF. This chain uses TRBV7-9 with TRBJ2-7, with D possibly being TRBD1 (6 bases). The read gets to within 3 residues of the CDR3 end, and the germline J gene fills in the rest. Germline V gene lookup returns CDR1 SEHNR and CDR2 FQNEAQ (reference sequence). The CDR3 runs to 14 residues. Deletions cut 4 bases from V and 4 bases from J, with 14 bases between.

Comment on this clone: The DNA ends 3 residues before the CDR3 does, and the rest of the CDR3 is filled in from the germline J gene. This rearrangement joins TRBV19 to TRBJ2-3, with a possible D match to TRBD1 (6 bases). V was clipped by 3 bases and J by 0 bases, with 13 bases between them. Germline-derived CDR1 and CDR2 are LNHDA and SQIVND (reference sequence). This CDR3 is built from 16 residues. CDR3 residues: CASSIAGDTSTDTQYF. CDR3 DNA, as far as it was read: TGTGCCAGTAGTATCGCAGGGGACACTAGCACAGATACG.

To note about this clone: From the germline J gene comes the end of the CDR3, since the read stops 3 residues before it. This chain uses TRBV2 with TRBJ2-3; the D gene is possibly TRBD2 (6 bases). The CDR3 loop spans 17 amino acids. The V and J ends lost 3 bases and 6 bases respectively, with 22 bases between them. Germline assignment: CDR1 SNHLY and CDR2 FYNNEI. The CDR3 loop is CASSEAPGLAREDTQYF. Partial CDR3 DNA: TGTGCCAGCAGTGAGGCACCGGGACTGGCCCGGGAGGATACG.

CDR3 bases read: TGTGCCAGCAGTTTGTATCCCTCGGGACAGGGTAATGAAAAA. Translation: CASSLYPSGQGNEK. Given in full, the CDR3 is CASSLYPSGQGNEKLFF. V usage is TRBV28 and J usage is TRBJ1-4; 9 bases map to TRBD1. The CDR3 is cut off 3 residues early in the read; its end comes from the germline J gene. CDR3 length equals 17 residues. Per germline, CDR1 MDHEN and CDR2 SYDVKM. The J segment lost 4 bases and the V segment lost 3 bases, leaving 9 bases of the junction unmatched.

In regard to this clone: Read sequence stops 3 residues before the CDR3 end, and the germline J gene provides the missing end. The chain employs TRBV2 and TRBJ2-4; 9 bases are a match to TRBD1. The CDR3 has 16 residues. Germline CDR1 is SNHLY and CDR2 is FYNNEI. The ends lost 7 bases at V and 0 bases at J; junction bases unmatched: 7. The covered CDR3 bases are TGTGCCAGCAAAAAAGGACAGGGGCTAGCCAAAAACATT. Amino acids: CASKKGQGLAKNI. In full, the CDR3 reads CASKKGQGLAKNIQYF.

Concerning this clone itself: Read sequence stops 3 residues before the CDR3 end, and the germline J gene provides the missing end. This chain connects TRBV7-6 to TRBJ2-7, with 8 nucleotides matching TRBD1. The germline V gene has CDR1 SGHVS and CDR2 FNYEAQ. The CDR3 consists of 14 residues. The V and J ends lost 3 bases and 3 bases, in that order; junction bases with no gene match: 4. CDR3 region: CASSLGQVGYEQYF. The part of the CDR3 DNA that was read is TGTGCCAGCAGCTTGGGACAGGTCGGCTACGAG. Full variable domain (remainder filled in from reference TRBV7-6 and TRBJ2-7): GAGVSQSPRYKVTKRGQDVALRCDPISGHVSLYWYRQALGQGPEFLTYFNYEAQQDKSGLPNDRFSAERPEGSISTLTIQRTEQRDSAMYRCASSLGQVGYEQYFGPGTRLTVT.

In regard to this clone: Read data end 3 residues before the CDR3 end; the end is taken from the germline J gene. The chain employs TRBV29-1 and TRBJ2-7; maybe TRBD2 (6 bases). The V gene's germline CDR1 is SQVTM and CDR2 ANQGSEA. CDR3 length: 15 residues. V lost 6 bases and J 4 bases, leaving 22 bases between the germline ends. CDR3 sequence: CSVMPIAAGSYEQYF. The sequenced part of the CDR3 DNA is TGCAGCGTGATGCCGATAGCGGCAGGGTCTTACGAG.

Worth noting for this clone: The read comes to an end 3 residues before the CDR3 does, leaving the germline J gene to fill in the end. This rearrangement joins TRBV11-2 to TRBJ2-7, with 7 bases identical to TRBD1. V shed 6 bases, J shed 3 bases, and the junction held 8 bases outside the gene matches. This CDR3 comprises 14 residues. In germline, CDR1 is SGHAT, CDR2 FQNNGV. Incomplete CDR3 DNA: TGTGCCAGCAGAGGCTGGGACAGCCGCTACGAG. This translates into CASRGWDSRYE. In full, the CDR3 reads CASRGWDSRYEQYF.

Comments on this clone: The read terminates 3 residues ahead of where the CDR3 ends, so the germline J gene completes it. The chain carries TRBV2 and TRBJ1-2; TRBD1 matches at 8 bases. The junction had 11 bases not matched to a gene; V was cut back by 7 bases and J by 4 bases. CDR1 is SNHLY and CDR2 is FYNNEI in the germline V gene. The CDR3 extends over 15 amino acids. CDR3 DNA (partial): TGTGCCAGCACCCGGGACAGGCCTACGTCCTATGGC. Amino acids: CASTRDRPTSYG. The whole CDR3 sequence reads CASTRDRPTSYGYTF.